The rows below give T cell receptor beta chains drawn from one sample of a study of blood T cells in healthy people across ages. A single record per CDR3 protein comes from TCRdb applying MiXCR to the 5' RACE reads. The sample yields approximately 850,000 distinct CDR3 sequences, under 45% seen once. The sequencing input was blood. The source is a man aged 55 to 70 in good health. Both conserved end residues are part of each CDR3. D genes are given only for firm matches. Not every row has a clone size; where given, it reads once, few, many or a size class.

d_gene: .; j_gene: TRBJ1-2; abundance: .; v_gene: TRBV4-3; CDR3nt: TGCGCCAGCAGCCAAGACCCTCGGACGGATTGGGACTATGGCTACACCTTC; CDR3aa: CASSQDPRTDWDYGYTF
d_gene: .; j_gene: TRBJ2-7; abundance: .; v_gene: TRBV7-9; CDR3nt: TGTGCCAGCAGCCTCGCATCAGGGAGCCGGTACGAGCAGTACTTC; CDR3aa: CASSLASGSRYEQYF
d_gene: .; j_gene: TRBJ2-1; abundance: .; v_gene: TRBV14; CDR3nt: TGTGCCAGCAGCCAAGCGGGGGTCGAGCAGTTCTTC; CDR3aa: CASSQAGVEQFF
d_gene: TRBD1; j_gene: TRBJ1-1; abundance: .; v_gene: TRBV5-5; CDR3nt: TGTGCCAGCAGCTTGTGGACAGGTTCGAACACTGAAGCTTTCTTT; CDR3aa: CASSLWTGSNTEAFF
d_gene: TRBD2; j_gene: TRBJ2-1; abundance: .; v_gene: TRBV11-2; CDR3nt: TGTGCCAGCAGGACCGAGCGGGGTAACTCCTACAATGAGCAGTTCTTC; CDR3aa: CASRTERGNSYNEQFF
d_gene: TRBD2; j_gene: TRBJ2-7; abundance: .; v_gene: TRBV11-2; CDR3nt: TGTGCCAGCAGCTCCTTTAACGGGGGGGGCTACGAGCAGTACTTC; CDR3aa: CASSSFNGGGYEQYF
d_gene: .; j_gene: TRBJ2-7; abundance: .; v_gene: TRBV12-3/TRBV12-4; CDR3nt: TGTGCCAGCAGTTCCGGGACTCTCACCTACGAGCAGTACTTC; CDR3aa: CASSSGTLTYEQYF
d_gene: .; j_gene: TRBJ2-5; abundance: few; v_gene: TRBV6-5; CDR3nt: TGTGCCAGCAGTTACACCCTGGCGGGTTTCCAAGAGACCCAGTACTTC; CDR3aa: CASSYTLAGFQETQYF
d_gene: .; j_gene: TRBJ1-6; abundance: .; v_gene: TRBV11-2; CDR3nt: TGTGCCAGCAGCACGCGACAGATCAATTCACCCCTCCACTTT; CDR3aa: CASSTRQINSPLHF
d_gene: TRBD1; j_gene: TRBJ2-5; abundance: .; v_gene: TRBV5-1; CDR3nt: TGCGCCAGCCGCTCAGGACAGGACGAGACTCAGTACTTC; CDR3aa: CASRSGQDETQYF
d_gene: .; j_gene: TRBJ2-7; abundance: .; v_gene: TRBV5-1; CDR3nt: TGTGCCAGCAGCTTAGTAGGCGGGGAAGCCTACGAGCAGTACTTC; CDR3aa: CASSLVGGEAYEQYF
d_gene: .; j_gene: TRBJ2-7; abundance: .; v_gene: TRBV28; CDR3nt: TGTGCCAGCAGTTCCACCGGTGTTGGGGCGCGGGAGCAGTACTTC; CDR3aa: CASSSTGVGAREQYF
d_gene: .; j_gene: TRBJ1-2; abundance: .; v_gene: TRBV2; CDR3nt: TGTGCCAGGGTCGCCAGCGAGTATGGCTACACCTTC; CDR3aa: CARVASEYGYTF
d_gene: TRBD1; j_gene: TRBJ2-7; abundance: .; v_gene: TRBV5-6; CDR3nt: TGTGCCAGCAGCTCCGACAGGGGCGCCTCCTACGAGCAGTACTTC; CDR3aa: CASSSDRGASYEQYF
d_gene: .; j_gene: TRBJ2-5; abundance: once; v_gene: TRBV2; CDR3nt: TGTGCCAGCAGAGCCGGGACGGTGGATAATTGGGCCCAGTACTTC; CDR3aa: CASRAGTVDNWAQYF
d_gene: TRBD1; j_gene: TRBJ2-1; abundance: .; v_gene: TRBV7-9; CDR3nt: TGTGCCAGCACCCAAACAGGGGGGAACAATGAGCAGTTCTTC; CDR3aa: CASTQTGGNNEQFF
d_gene: TRBD2; j_gene: TRBJ2-1; abundance: .; v_gene: TRBV20-1; CDR3nt: TGCAGTGCTAGAGAGCATGGACTAGCGGGCTACAATGAGCAGTTCTTC; CDR3aa: CSAREHGLAGYNEQFF
d_gene: TRBD2; j_gene: TRBJ2-1; abundance: .; v_gene: TRBV14; CDR3nt: TGTGCCAGCAGCCACCGCGGACTAGCGATAAGCTCCTACAATGAGCAGTTCTTC; CDR3aa: CASSHRGLAISSYNEQFF
d_gene: .; j_gene: TRBJ2-7; abundance: .; v_gene: TRBV14; CDR3nt: TGTGCCAGCGGTCTGGGCCACTACGAGCAGTACTTC; CDR3aa: CASGLGHYEQYF
d_gene: .; j_gene: TRBJ2-4; abundance: .; v_gene: TRBV3-1; CDR3nt: TGTGCCAGCAGCCAAGAGAGGAGGGTTGAGCAGTACTTC; CDR3aa: CASSQERRVEQYF
d_gene: .; j_gene: TRBJ2-2; abundance: .; v_gene: TRBV24-1; CDR3nt: TGTGCCACCAGTGAGCCCTCGGCGGGGCACACCGGGGAGCTGTTTTTT; CDR3aa: CATSEPSAGHTGELFF
d_gene: .; j_gene: TRBJ2-3; abundance: .; v_gene: TRBV7-2; CDR3nt: TGTGCCAGCAGCTCCGCAGGAGGGCCTAACACAGATACGCAGTATTTT; CDR3aa: CASSSAGGPNTDTQYF
d_gene: TRBD1; j_gene: TRBJ1-6; abundance: .; v_gene: TRBV7-8; CDR3nt: TGTGCCAGCAGCTCGACCGGGACAGTCCCTCCCCTCCACTTT; CDR3aa: CASSSTGTVPPLHF
d_gene: TRBD2; j_gene: TRBJ2-5; abundance: few; v_gene: TRBV12-3/TRBV12-4; CDR3nt: TGTGCCACCGTTATTACATCCCTTAGCGGGGGGGAAGAGACCCAGTACTTC; CDR3aa: CATVITSLSGGEETQYF
d_gene: TRBD1; j_gene: TRBJ1-5; abundance: .; v_gene: TRBV12-3/TRBV12-4; CDR3nt: TGTGCCAGCAGTTCTCCGGGACAGGGGAATCAGCCCCAGCATTTT; CDR3aa: CASSSPGQGNQPQHF
d_gene: .; j_gene: TRBJ2-7; abundance: .; v_gene: TRBV10-3; CDR3nt: TGTGCCATCAGTGAGTCGCCCGGGAATCCCTGCGAGCAGTACTTC; CDR3aa: CAISESPGNPCEQYF
d_gene: TRBD1; j_gene: TRBJ1-1; abundance: once; v_gene: TRBV20-1; CDR3nt: TGCAGTGCTAGAGAACAGGGGGGAACTGAAGCTTTCTTT; CDR3aa: CSAREQGGTEAFF
d_gene: TRBD2; j_gene: TRBJ2-3; abundance: .; v_gene: TRBV27; CDR3nt: TGTGCCAGCAGTTTAAGTGACGGGACTATCGGGGATACGCAGTATTTT; CDR3aa: CASSLSDGTIGDTQYF
d_gene: TRBD1; j_gene: TRBJ2-5; abundance: .; v_gene: TRBV11-2; CDR3nt: TGTGCCAGCGGGACAGCGGAGACCCAGTACTTC; CDR3aa: CASGTAETQYF
d_gene: .; j_gene: TRBJ1-1; abundance: many; v_gene: TRBV20-1; CDR3nt: TGCAGTGCTACAAGGGGCGTGAACACTGAAGCTTTCTTT; CDR3aa: CSATRGVNTEAFF
d_gene: TRBD1; j_gene: TRBJ1-6; abundance: .; v_gene: TRBV20-1; CDR3nt: TGCAGTGCTAGAGAGGGGGGACAGGGAGGCTATTCACCCCTCCACTTT; CDR3aa: CSAREGGQGGYSPLHF
d_gene: TRBD1; j_gene: TRBJ2-7; abundance: many; v_gene: TRBV7-2; CDR3nt: TGTGCCAGCAACCAGGGCAGGGGGCGAGAGCAGTACTTC; CDR3aa: CASNQGRGREQYF
d_gene: .; j_gene: TRBJ1-1; abundance: .; v_gene: TRBV7-6; CDR3nt: TGTGCCAGCACCCCTCAGGAAGTGTCGAACACTGAAGCTTTCTTT; CDR3aa: CASTPQEVSNTEAFF
d_gene: .; j_gene: TRBJ1-1; abundance: .; v_gene: TRBV9; CDR3nt: TGTGCCAGCAGCCGCGGACGAGGGGCGTACCTTGAAGCTTTCTTT; CDR3aa: CASSRGRGAYLEAFF
d_gene: .; j_gene: TRBJ1-6; abundance: .; v_gene: TRBV10-3; CDR3nt: TGTGCCTCTACCTCCGGGTTGTCACCCCTCCACTTT; CDR3aa: CASTSGLSPLHF
d_gene: TRBD1; j_gene: TRBJ2-5; abundance: few; v_gene: TRBV7-9; CDR3nt: TGTGCCAGCAGAATGGGGACAGCTCCTCAAGAGACCCAGTACTTC; CDR3aa: CASRMGTAPQETQYF
d_gene: .; j_gene: TRBJ2-5; abundance: few; v_gene: TRBV4-1; CDR3nt: TGCGCCAGCAGCCACCAAACAGGGTACGAGACCCAGTACTTC; CDR3aa: CASSHQTGYETQYF
d_gene: .; j_gene: TRBJ2-7; abundance: .; v_gene: TRBV4-3; CDR3nt: TGCGCCCGCAGCCCTTACGACGGAGCCTACGAGCAGTACTTC; CDR3aa: CARSPYDGAYEQYF
d_gene: TRBD1; j_gene: TRBJ2-5; abundance: few; v_gene: TRBV20-1; CDR3nt: TGCAGTGCTGGCCCAGGGGGAGAGACCCAGTACTTC; CDR3aa: CSAGPGGETQYF
d_gene: TRBD2; j_gene: TRBJ2-1; abundance: .; v_gene: TRBV6-5; CDR3nt: TGTGCCAGCAGACCTATCGGGGCGGGGGGGCTTGGTGAGCAGTTCTTC; CDR3aa: CASRPIGAGGLGEQFF
d_gene: TRBD1; j_gene: TRBJ2-3; abundance: .; v_gene: TRBV11-3; CDR3nt: TGTGCCAGCAGGTCTGACAGGGGTCCGCAGGGCACAGATACGCAGTATTTT; CDR3aa: CASRSDRGPQGTDTQYF
d_gene: TRBD2; j_gene: TRBJ2-1; abundance: .; v_gene: TRBV18; CDR3nt: TGTGCCAATGCTCGGGGGGGATCCTACAATGAGCAGTTCTTC; CDR3aa: CANARGGSYNEQFF
d_gene: .; j_gene: TRBJ1-6; abundance: .; v_gene: TRBV3-1; CDR3nt: TGTGCCAGCAGCCAAACCCTGGAGGCACCCCTCCACTTT; CDR3aa: CASSQTLEAPLHF